A single sample is the source of the 32 T cell receptor delta chains below, sequenced in a study of fetal and pediatric gammadelta thymocytes. TCRdb re-called the reads via CATT. The sample lists over 2,000 delta-chain clones; around 23% were seen once. The sample taken for sequencing was non-Vgamma9Vdelta2 gamma-delta T cells from the thymus. Subset reported: CD3+gammadeltaTCR+ thymocytes not co-expressing Vgamma9 and Vdelta2. The receptor set was obtained from a child who underwent cardiac surgery and was recorded as healthy.

J is TRDJ1 and V is TRDV2; TRDD3 matches at 10 bases. The CDR3 length is 17 residues. The germline CDR1 and CDR2 sequences are GEAIGNYY and EKD. Germline trimming cut 5 bases from V and 10 bases from J; bases unmatched to any gene: 21. The CDR3 nucleotides read TGTGCCTGTGCCCAACCGGCTTGGGGGATACACCGACACCGACTCATCTTT. It encodes CACAQPAWGIHRHRLIF.

In this sample, this clone turned up a few times. This chain links TRDV1 with TRDJ1, with D perhaps TRDD3 (5 bases). With 0 bases removed from V and 0 bases from J, the gap between germline ends came to 20 bases. The CDR3 contains 19 residues. CDR1 TSWWSYY and CDR2 QGS come from the germline V gene. The CDR3 protein is CALGELIPGAGVYTDKLIF. CDR3 coding DNA: TGTGCTCTTGGGGAACTTATTCCGGGGGCTGGAGTCTACACCGATAAACTCATCTTT.

This clone is medium-sized within its sample. This chain uses TRDV1 with TRDJ1; no firm D call. This CDR3 is built from 15 residues. Trimming shortened V by 8 bases and J by 3 bases, and 19 bases separated the two germline ends. Germline assignment: CDR1 TSWWSYY and CDR2 QGS. The CDR3 coding sequence is TGTGCTCTTTCCCCGGGAGGGTGGAAGGCCGATAAACTCATCTTT. It codes for CALSPGGWKADKLIF.

Of note for this clone: This may arise from a read error, as a much more abundant clone is one base away. This chain joins TRDV1 and TRDJ2; D tentatively reads TRDD2 or TRDD3 (9 bases each). Germline V gene data show CDR1 as TSWWSYY and CDR2 as QGS. The CDR3 covers 23 residues. CDR3 bases: TGTGCTCTTGGGGACGCAGCCCTTCCTACGTCTGGGGATACGGGACCGACGGGAGCACAACGCTTCTTT. Residues: CALGDAALPTSGDTGPTGAQRFF.

This clone has more than one count but fewer than ten. The V and J genes are TRDV1 and TRDJ1, with 11 bases matching TRDD3. The ends lost 1 base at V and 6 bases at J; junction bases unmatched: 22. The CDR3 totals 21 residues. CDR1 and CDR2 from the germline V gene are TSWWSYY and QGS. CDR3: CALGEHTFSSLGDRTGNKLIF. In DNA, the CDR3 is TGTGCTCTTGGGGAACATACCTTCTCCTCACTGGGGGATAGGACCGGCAATAAACTCATCTTT.

The chain uses TRDV1 and TRDJ1; D not certain. The CDR3 extends over 21 amino acids. Germline lookup yields CDR1 TSWWSYY and CDR2 QGS. Trimming took off 3 bases at V and 0 bases at J, with 29 bases between the two ends. This chain's CDR3 is CALGDTPSGPIRHPYTDKLIF. CDR3 nucleotides: TGTGCTCTTGGGGACACCCCTAGCGGTCCGATTCGTCACCCTTACACCGATAAACTCATCTTT.

For this clone: A much more abundant neighbour one base away suggests this may be a read error. The J gene is TRDJ1, the V gene TRDV1, with 8 bases matching TRDD3. Germline CDR1 is TSWWSYY and CDR2 is QGS. This CDR3 is built from 22 residues. V was clipped by 2 bases and J by 0 bases; unmatched bases: 23. The CDR3 nucleotides read TGTGCTCTTGGGGAATGGTCTAGGGCTCATACCTCACTGGGGGTTCACACCGATAAACTCATCTTT. Amino acid sequence: CALGEWSRAHTSLGVHTDKLIF.

In its sample, this clone is large. The chain combines TRAV36/DV7 with TRDJ2, with unresolved D. This CDR3 contains 14 residues. Trimming shortened V by 3 bases and J by 0 bases, and 9 bases separated the two germline ends. Germline values: CDR1 VTNFRS, CDR2 LTSSGIE (reference sequence). The CDR3 sequence is CAVASNPLTAQLFF. The CDR3 coding sequence is TGTGCTGTGGCCAGCAACCCTTTGACAGCACAACTCTTCTTT.

The chain uses TRDV1 and TRDJ1, with 8 nucleotides matching TRDD3. Germline CDR1 reads TSWWSYY; CDR2 reads QGS. The V and J ends lost 2 bases and 7 bases, in that order; junction bases with no gene match: 24. The CDR3 consists of 20 residues. The CDR3 sequence: CALGESALRSSQMGIPKLIF. CDR3 DNA: TGTGCTCTTGGGGAATCAGCCCTACGATCGAGCCAGATGGGGATACCTAAACTCATCTTT.

In its sample, this clone was seen a few times. With a much larger clone just one base away, this may be a read error. V usage is TRDV1 and J usage is TRDJ2; the match to TRDD3 covers 11 bases. Trimming removed 0 bases from V and 5 bases from J; junction bases left unmatched: 23. From germline, CDR1 is TSWWSYY and CDR2 QGS. This CDR3 has 23 residues. CDR3 sequence (DNA): TGTGCTCTTGGGGAACTATCACGATCCAACAATGGGGGATACGAAGCTTCAACAGCACAACTCTTCTTT. Translating gives CALGELSRSNNGGYEASTAQLFF.

The chain carries TRDV1 and TRDJ1; TRDD3 aligns across 8 bases. Germline V gives CDR1 TSWWSYY, CDR2 QGS. The CDR3 covers 15 residues. Germline trimming cut 5 bases from V and 0 bases from J; bases unmatched to any gene: 5. The CDR3 loop is CALGHWGPYTDKLIF. As DNA, the CDR3 is TGTGCTCTTGGGCACTGGGGGCCGTACACCGATAAACTCATCTTT.

This clone was detected only once. A single base separates this from a much larger clone, so it may be a read error. This rearrangement joins TRDV2 to TRDJ1; D perhaps matches TRDD3 (5 bases). CDR1 and CDR2 from the germline V gene are GEAIGNYY and EKD. Trimming removed 3 bases at V and 7 bases at J, with 11 bases between. This CDR3 region has 12 residues. CDR3 DNA sequence: TGTGCCTGTGACCCCGGGGGTCCTAAACTCATCTTT. It codes for CACDPGGPKLIF.

A few counts support this clone. V is TRDV1 and J is TRDJ1; D is uncertain. V lost 0 bases and J lost 5, with 25 bases in between. CDR1 is TSWWSYY and CDR2 is QGS in the germline V gene. The length of the CDR3 is 19 residues. The CDR3, as DNA: TGTGCTCTTGGGGAACTACGAGGGCTGAGGGACAATACTTGGGATAAACTCATCTTT. Translated, it gives CALGELRGLRDNTWDKLIF.

This rearrangement joins TRDV1 to TRDJ1, with no clear D. Germline loops: CDR1 TSWWSYY, CDR2 QGS. V was trimmed by 4 bases and J by 0 bases, leaving 12 bases between them. The CDR3 extends over 15 amino acids. CDR3 loop: CALGASARYTDKLIF. CDR3 DNA: TGTGCTCTTGGGGCCTCTGCGCGGTACACCGATAAACTCATCTTT.

By sample share, this clone is large. The chain joins TRDV1 to TRDJ4, with 10 bases that match TRDD3. Germline V gene lookup returns CDR1 TSWWSYY and CDR2 QGS. CDR3 length: 18 residues. J was trimmed by 0 bases and V by 4 bases; bases with no gene match: 14. The CDR3 nucleotides are TGTGCTCTTGGGGGAATACTTGGGCTGGGGGATAATACCAGACCCCTGATCTTT. Protein: CALGGILGLGDNTRPLIF.

By sample fraction, this clone is large. The chain is built from TRDV1 and TRDJ1, with 7 bases that match TRDD2. The germline gives CDR1 TSWWSYY, CDR2 QGS. The CDR3 totals 20 residues. With V trimmed by 0 bases and J by 1 base, 17 bases remained unmatched. The CDR3 DNA reads as TGTGCTCTTGGGGAACTCATGTCTATTCCTACCCCGGCCCCCACCGATAAACTCATCTTT. It is translated as CALGELMSIPTPAPTDKLIF.

Worth noting for this clone: One base away lies a much larger clone, so this may be a sequencing read error. This sample includes further DNA sequences coding for the same CDR3. The rearrangement uses TRDV1 and TRDJ1; TRDD3 matches at 11 bases. This CDR3 contains 25 residues. V shed 4 bases and J 2 bases; nucleotides not matched to a gene: 33. Germline assignment: CDR1 TSWWSYY and CDR2 QGS. The CDR3 DNA reads as TGTGCTCTTGGGGGTCCGCCCATTCCTACGCTTACTGGGGGATATGCAGCTGGAGGAACCGATAAACTCATCTTT. This translates into CALGGPPIPTLTGGYAAGGTDKLIF.

By sample share, this clone is medium-sized (0.01 to 0.1%). The chain carries TRDV1 and TRDJ1; 13 bases line up with TRDD3. The CDR3 is 21 residues long. Germline V gene sequence: CDR1 TSWWSYY, CDR2 QGS. Trimming took 1 base from V and 2 from J; bases not matched to a gene: 16. The CDR3 reads CALGERSPTVLGDTYTDKLIF. CDR3 DNA sequence: TGTGCTCTTGGGGAACGGTCCCCAACCGTACTGGGGGATACGTATACCGATAAACTCATCTTT.

This clone is categorized as medium-sized. The rearrangement joins TRDV1 to TRDJ1; 13 bases are shared with TRDD3. V lost 4 bases to trimming and J lost 0 bases; unmatched junction nucleotides: 29. The germline V gene encodes CDR1 TSWWSYY and CDR2 QGS. The CDR3 runs 25 residues. In nucleotides, the CDR3 is TGTGCTCTTGGGGCCTACGATTCCCGTCCGTACTGGGGGATACGCGGCAGTGGTCACACCGATAAACTCATCTTT. This sequence encodes CALGAYDSRPYWGIRGSGHTDKLIF.

J is TRDJ1 and V is TRAV23/DV6; 8 bases match TRDD3. Germline CDR1 and CDR2: NTAFDY and IRPDVSE (reference sequence). CDR3 size: 14 residues. The CDR3 DNA sequence: TGTGCTGGGCCTACTGGGGGCCCCAACGATAAACTCATCTTT. This codes for CAGPTGGPNDKLIF.

This clone ranks as medium-sized. V gene TRAV23/DV6 combines with J gene TRDJ1; TRDD3 agrees at 10 bases. CDR1 NTAFDY and CDR2 IRPDVSE come from the germline V gene (reference sequence). This CDR3 has 17 amino acids. DNA of the CDR3: TGTGCTGTGTATTCTCTTCGTACTGGGGGATACACCGATAAACTCATCTTT. Residues: CAVYSLRTGGYTDKLIF.

In the case of this clone: Other nucleotide sequences from this sample produce the same CDR3. The chain carries TRDV1 and TRDJ1; D is perhaps TRDD2 (9 bases). The CDR3 runs 22 residues. Per germline, CDR1 TSWWSYY and CDR2 QGS. Trimming took 0 bases from V and 0 from J, leaving 29 bases between them. The chain's CDR3 is CALGELAFLRTGGYPYTDKLIF. The CDR3 bases are TGTGCTCTTGGGGAACTAGCCTTCCTACGGACTGGGGGCTACCCGTACACCGATAAACTCATCTTT.

This clone was picked up a small number of times. The rearrangement uses TRDV2 and TRDJ1; the match to TRDD3 covers 7 bases. Trimming at V came to 1 base and at J to 1 base, leaving 20 bases not matched to a gene. The CDR3 runs to 20 residues. Germline V gene lookup returns CDR1 GEAIGNYY and CDR2 EKD. The CDR3: CACDTGQVLGVRRGTDKLIF. Here the CDR3 DNA reads TGTGCCTGTGACACGGGACAAGTCCTGGGGGTGCGAAGGGGCACCGATAAACTCATCTTT.

This clone is judged medium-sized (0.01 to 0.1%). The sample contains more than one DNA sequence encoding this CDR3. The J gene is TRDJ1, the V gene TRDV1; 7 positions agree with TRDD3. This CDR3 region has 16 residues. The V gene's germline CDR1 is TSWWSYY and CDR2 QGS. Trimming took 5 bases from V and 0 from J; bases not matched to a gene: 9. The CDR3 coding sequence is TGTGCTCTTGGGACCCAAGGGCTGGGGGACACCGATAAACTCATCTTT. Encoded protein: CALGTQGLGDTDKLIF.

V is TRDV1 and J is TRDJ1, with D maybe TRDD3 (6 bases). Per the germline V gene, CDR1 is TSWWSYY and CDR2 is QGS. Trimming removed 3 bases from V and 0 bases from J, with 17 bases in between. The length of the CDR3 is 17 residues. Written as DNA, the CDR3 is TGTGCTCTTGGGGACCGCCTGCCCGGGGATCACACCGATAAACTCATCTTT. Its protein is CALGDRLPGDHTDKLIF.

Comments on this clone: A much larger clone lies one base from this, so it may be a read error. This chain connects TRDV1 to TRDJ1, with 9 bases aligning to TRDD3. Germline CDR1 is TSWWSYY and CDR2 is QGS. The CDR3 loop spans 22 amino acids. Trimming at V came to 3 bases and at J to 0 bases, leaving 23 bases not matched to a gene. CDR3 coding DNA: TGTGCTCTTGGGGAGTCTACTCTGGCCCCTCGTCACTGGGGGAATGACACCGATAAACTCATCTTT. Translating it yields CALGESTLAPRHWGNDTDKLIF.

In this sample, this clone is medium-sized. V is TRDV1 and J is TRDJ1; TRDD3 agrees at 12 bases. The CDR3 covers 23 residues. Trimming took 0 bases from V and 0 from J; bases not matched to a gene: 20. CDR1 and CDR2 (germline): TSWWSYY, QGS. The CDR3 region is CALGELVLIPWGIRTVYTDKLIF. The CDR3 region has the DNA TGTGCTCTTGGGGAACTAGTCCTGATCCCCTGGGGGATACGTACCGTTTACACCGATAAACTCATCTTT.

Within the sample, this clone is medium-sized. This chain connects TRDV1 to TRDJ1, with 9 positions matching TRDD3. The J segment lost 0 bases and the V segment lost 3 bases, leaving 20 bases of the junction unmatched. Germline assignment: CDR1 TSWWSYY and CDR2 QGS. The CDR3 is 21 residues long. CDR3 loop: CALGDSSVIGLGDKYTDKLIF. The CDR3 DNA reads as TGTGCTCTTGGGGACTCCTCTGTCATCGGGTTGGGGGATAAGTACACCGATAAACTCATCTTT.

This clone is classed as medium-sized (0.01 to 0.1%). V is TRDV1 and J is TRDJ1, with 8 bases fitting TRDD3. After removal of 0 bases from V and 0 bases from J, the junction contained 6 bases not matched to a gene. Germline-derived CDR1 and CDR2 are TSWWSYY and QGS. The CDR3 has 17 amino acids. Written as DNA, the CDR3 is TGTGCTCTTGGGGAACTCCTACTGGGGGGTTACACCGATAAACTCATCTTT. This codes for CALGELLLGGYTDKLIF.

Details on this clone: A clone one base away is much larger, so this may be a read error. V is TRDV1 and J is TRDJ1, with 9 bases aligning to TRDD2. The CDR3 loop spans 23 amino acids. Germline V gives CDR1 TSWWSYY, CDR2 QGS. The CDR3 reads CALGAPSFLRTNRGERYTDKPIF. CDR3 nucleotides: TGTGCTCTTGGGGCCCCTTCCTTCCTACGAACGAATCGGGGGGAAAGGTACACCGATAAACCCATCTTT.

The genes are TRDV1 and TRDJ1; maybe TRDD3 (5 bases). Germline values: CDR1 TSWWSYY, CDR2 QGS. Between the trimmed V and J ends, which lost 2 bases and 0 bases, there was a span of 31 bases. The CDR3 runs to 22 residues. DNA of the CDR3: TGTGCTCTTGGGGAATTGTCATCGTTTCGGAGGGATTCGCCCCTATACACCGATAAACTCATCTTT. This codes for CALGELSSFRRDSPLYTDKLIF.

By share of the sample, this clone is medium-sized. V usage is TRDV1 and J usage is TRDJ1; 8 bases match TRDD3. V dropped 4 bases and J dropped 8; count of bases not matched to a gene: 9. In germline, CDR1 is TSWWSYY, CDR2 QGS. The CDR3 spans 14 residues. The CDR3 sequence: CALGAYGGGFKLIF. The CDR3 bases are TGTGCTCTTGGGGCCTATGGTGGGGGATTCAAACTCATCTTT.